This T cell receptor beta chain came from a study of cytomegalovirus exposure and HLA in healthy donors. Study conclusions and caveats: In vitro data verified three CMV-associated chains as specific for CMV antigens. Reports showed the classifier diagnosing cytomegalovirus status with high specificity and sensitivity.

After removal of 0 bases from V and 6 bases from J, the junction contained 6 bases not matched to a gene. The CDR3 extends over 14 amino acids. Germline CDR1 is SGHDT and CDR2 is YYEEEE. Concerning this clone itself: The target antigen is unknown.

The donors were in the approximately 130-subject validation cohort; that cohort was separate from the approximately 670-subject first cohort. Only in-frame clones appear in the TCRdb table, and some are missing; sequencing was by immunoSEQ multiplex PCR. The table has 120,000 or so clones, approximately 90% seen once; the top ten hold approximately 1.9%. Input material: PBMCs. The V and J genes are TRBV5-6 and TRBJ2-7; 7 bases fit TRBD1. The sequence was obtained from a woman between 18 and 29 years old in good health and CMV-seronegative. The CDR3 loop is CASSLGQGRGEQYF. For the CDR3, the DNA is TGTGCCAGCAGCTTGGGACAGGGAAGGGGCGAGCAGTACTTC.